Presented here are 26 T cell receptor beta chains from one specimen sequenced in a study of blood T cell repertoires in COVID-19. Only in-frame clones appear in the TCRdb table, and some are missing; sequencing was by immunoSEQ multiplex PCR. The profile shows some 200,000 clones, about 88% of them singletons. The sequencing input was peripheral blood. All receptors come from a man between 65 and 79 years old with acute or convalescent COVID-19.

This clone has just one count. An end of the junction does not agree with germline; a read error may underlie this. Within the sample, other DNA sequences also encode this same CDR3. V is TRBV30 and J is TRBJ2-1, with a weak D call TRBD2 (6 bases). CDR1 is GTSNPN and CDR2 is SVGIG in the germline V gene (reference sequence). The CDR3 runs to 12 residues. The CDR3 here is CAWVPGRGEQFF. In DNA, the CDR3 is TGTGCCTGGGTGCCCGGGAGAGGTGAGCAATTCTTC.

The V and J genes are TRBV3-1 (or the pseudogene TRBV3-2) and TRBJ2-4; the match to TRBD2 covers 8 bases. J lost 15 bases, V lost 0 bases, and 13 bases had no gene match. Germline-derived CDR1 and CDR2 are LGHDT and YNNKEL (reference sequence). The CDR3 consists of 15 residues. Written as DNA, the CDR3 is TGTGCCAGCAGCCAAGATATTCTAGCGGGTCGAGCGGTGTACTTC. Encoded protein: CASSQDILAGRAVYF.

This sequence joins TRBV6-5 and TRBJ1-2; maybe TRBD1 (5 bases). Germline CDR1 reads MNHEY; CDR2 reads SVGAGI. The V and J ends lost 6 bases and 4 bases respectively, with 15 bases between them. This CDR3 has 14 amino acids. The CDR3 DNA follows: TGTGCCAGCAGGGGGGGGTCAACTATCTATGGCTACACCTTC. Translated, it gives CASRGGSTIYGYTF.

The gene calls are TRBV19 and TRBJ1-3; D not resolved. Trimming cost V 4 bases and J 2 bases, with 6 bases left between them. In germline, CDR1 is LNHDA, CDR2 SQIVND (reference sequence). CDR3 length: 13 amino acids. CDR3 nucleotide sequence: TGTGCCAGTAGTACTACCGCTGGAAACACCATATATTTT. As protein: CASSTTAGNTIYF.

CDR3 residues: CATKGRAGEVENIQYF. The CDR3 DNA reads as TGTGCCACCAAAGGCAGAGCGGGAGAGGTGGAAAACATTCAGTACTTC. The chain has TRBV2 and TRBJ2-4; 8 nucleotides align to TRBD2. CDR3 size: 16 residues. V was clipped by 10 bases and J by 5 bases; unmatched bases: 16. From germline, CDR1 is SNHLY and CDR2 FYNNEI. The full variable domain, rest sourced from reference TRBV2 and TRBJ2-4, is EPEVTQTPSHQVTQMGQEVILRCVPISNHLYFYWYRQILGQKVEFLVSFYNNEISEKSEIFDDQFSVERPDGSNFTLKIRSTKLEDSAMYFCATKGRAGEVENIQYFGAGTRLSVL.

V gene TRBV14 combines with J gene TRBJ1-1; 7 bases are a match to TRBD1. In germline, CDR1 is SGHDN, CDR2 FVKESK. The CDR3 has 15 residues. V shed 4 bases and J 1 base; nucleotides not matched to a gene: 6. CDR3 loop: CASSPWTGSNTEAFF. The CDR3, as DNA: TGTGCCAGCAGCCCATGGACAGGTTCGAACACTGAAGCTTTCTTT.

V and J are TRBV18 and TRBJ2-1, with D possibly matching TRBD2 (6 bases). The V end was cut by 3 bases, the J end by 3 bases, with 12 bases between. The CDR3 runs 15 residues. Germline CDR1 and CDR2: KGHSH and LQKENI. CDR3 coding DNA: TGTGCCAGCTCACCTTTGAGCGGGTTCTACAATGAGCAGTTCTTC. Its translation: CASSPLSGFYNEQFF.

The chain combines TRBV10-3 with TRBJ1-1; tentatively, D is TRBD1 (6 bases). The CDR3 loop spans 14 amino acids. V was trimmed by 5 bases and J by 2 bases, leaving 12 bases between them. The germline gives CDR1 ENHRY, CDR2 SYGVKD. CDR3 coding DNA: TGTGCCATCAGTCTGACAGGAATAAACACTGAAGCTTTCTTT. Translation: CAISLTGINTEAFF.

V usage is TRBV4-2 and J usage is TRBJ1-3, with D tentatively TRBD1 (6 bases). CDR3 length: 17 residues. V was pared by 5 bases and J by 4 bases, with 21 bases between. Per the germline V gene, CDR1 is LGHNA and CDR2 is YNFKEQ. CDR3 sequence (DNA): TGTGCCAGCAGCTACTATGGGGGGGCAGGTTCAGGAAACACCATATATTTT. Translation gives CASSYYGGAGSGNTIYF.

The chain recombines TRBV5-1 with TRBJ1-1; TRBD1 agrees at 8 bases. The germline CDR1 and CDR2 sequences are SGHRS and YFSETQ. Trimming removed 2 bases from V and 6 bases from J; junction bases left unmatched: 3. The CDR3 spans 13 residues. CDR3 in amino acids: CASSFSTGAEAFF. The DNA for the CDR3 is TGCGCCAGCAGCTTTTCGACAGGGGCTGAAGCTTTCTTT.

CDR3 bases: TGTGCCAGTAGTATAGGGGGCAGAAACTACGAGCAGTACTTC. Translating it yields CASSIGGRNYEQYF. The chain uses TRBV19 and TRBJ2-7; a weak D match, TRBD1 (5 bases). V was clipped by 1 base and J by 3 bases, with 10 bases between them. The CDR3 sequence is 14 residues long. CDR1 is LNHDA and CDR2 is SQIVND in the germline V gene (reference sequence).

This clone appeared a single time. The V call is TRBV19, the J call TRBJ2-5; D remains ambiguous. Germline V gene data show CDR1 as LNHDA and CDR2 as SQIVND (reference sequence). The CDR3 totals 13 residues. Trimming took 1 base from V and 5 from J, leaving 8 bases between them. The CDR3 coding sequence is TGTGCCAGTAGTATAGCGCAGTTGGAGACCCAGTACTTC. This encodes CASSIAQLETQYF.

This sequence joins TRBV28 and TRBJ1-2; D not certain. The CDR3 spans 17 residues. Germline CDR1 reads MDHEN; CDR2 reads SYDVKM. The ends were cut back, 6 bases at V and 8 bases at J, with 28 bases in the middle. In DNA form, the CDR3 reads TGTGCCAGCAGGATACCGGGGAATACAATGGGAGCTGTCGGCTACACCTTC. This codes for CASRIPGNTMGAVGYTF.

The chain employs TRBV10-2 and TRBJ1-4; D unclear. This CDR3 spans 15 amino acids. V gave up 2 bases and J gave up 0 bases, with 7 bases separating them. Germline V gene data show CDR1 as WSHSY and CDR2 as SAAADI. The CDR3 reads CASSETVATNEKLFF. CDR3 nucleotides: TGCGCCAGCAGTGAGACGGTCGCAACTAATGAAAAACTGTTTTTT.

This clone was observed a single time. V is TRBV28 and J is TRBJ1-2, with TRBD1 identical over 9 bases. The CDR3 length is 14 residues. CDR1 is MDHEN and CDR2 is SYDVKM in the germline V gene. The V segment lost 4 bases and the J segment 4 bases; nucleotides outside the gene matches: 4. Written as DNA, the CDR3 is TGTGCCAGCAGTTCCCTGGGACAGGGCTATGGCTACACCTTC. Translated, it gives CASSSLGQGYGYTF.

The chain joins TRBV5-5 to TRBJ2-2, with 7 bases fitting TRBD2. The V gene end was trimmed by 3 bases and the J gene end by 0 bases; junction bases not matched to a gene: 2. Germline lookup yields CDR1 SGHKS and CDR2 YYEKEE (reference sequence). The CDR3 is 15 residues long. CDR3 DNA: TGTGCCAGCAGCTCCAGCGGGACGAACACCGGGGAGCTGTTTTTT. Protein product: CASSSSGTNTGELFF.

This rearrangement joins TRBV21-1 to TRBJ1-1. TRBV21-1 is reported as a pseudogene. CDR3 length: 16 residues. The CDR3: CASMFIETAGQTEAFF. CDR3 DNA sequence: TGTGCCAGCATGTTTATCGAGACAGCGGGCCAGACTGAAGCTTTCTTT.

J is TRBJ2-7 and V is TRBV20-1; TRBD2 is a possible D gene (6 bases). V was clipped by 3 bases and J by 0 bases, with 9 bases between them. This CDR3 is built from 13 residues. Germline V CDR1 and CDR2: DFQATT, SNEGSKA (reference sequence). The CDR3 coding sequence is TGCAGTGCTAGTAGGGACTCCTCCTACGAGCAGTACTTC. Amino acid sequence: CSASRDSSYEQYF.

V gene TRBV28 combines with J gene TRBJ1-2, with D unresolved. Germline CDR1 and CDR2: MDHEN and SYDVKM. The CDR3 is 15 amino acids. Trimming stripped 2 bases from V and 1 base from J, with 11 bases between. The CDR3 loop reads CASSLPAGNNYGYTF. Here the CDR3 DNA reads TGTGCCAGCAGTTTACCGGCGGGGAATAACTATGGCTACACCTTC.

The V call is TRBV19, the J call TRBJ2-1; no clear D. Trimming stripped 2 bases from V and 4 bases from J, with 6 bases between. CDR3 length equals 13 residues. The germline gives CDR1 LNHDA, CDR2 SQIVND (reference sequence). This chain's CDR3 is CASSINIYNEQFF. CDR3 DNA: TGTGCCAGTAGTATAAACATTTACAATGAGCAGTTCTTC.

The V call is TRBV28, the J call TRBJ1-6; no firm D call. The CDR3 contains 16 residues. Germline assignment: CDR1 MDHEN and CDR2 SYDVKM. V lost 5 bases and J lost 4, with 15 bases in between. CDR3 DNA: TGTGCCAGCAGTAACCTGGCTAGAGGGTATAATTCACCCCTCCACTTT. Its protein is CASSNLARGYNSPLHF.

This clone was detected once. The rearrangement joins TRBV19 to TRBJ1-1, with TRBD1 matching 7 bases. This CDR3 has 14 residues. The germline CDR1 and CDR2 sequences are LNHDA and SQIVND (reference sequence). The V gene end was trimmed by 6 bases and the J gene end by 0 bases; junction bases not matched to a gene: 4. The CDR3 sequence is CASREGQMNTEAFF. The CDR3 DNA is TGTGCCAGTAGGGAGGGACAGATGAACACTGAAGCTTTCTTT.

This clone was seen a single time. The chain uses TRBV5-1 and TRBJ1-1; TRBD1 matches at 10 bases. The length of the CDR3 is 14 residues. Germline V CDR1 and CDR2: SGHRS, YFSETQ. J lost 3 bases, V lost 4 bases, and 3 bases had no gene match. The CDR3 loop reads CASSGGQGDTEAFF. The CDR3, as DNA: TGCGCCAGCAGCGGTGGACAGGGGGACACTGAAGCTTTCTTT.

The V and J genes are TRBV9 and TRBJ1-2; 9 bases are a match to TRBD1. With V trimmed by 3 bases and J by 4 bases, 7 bases remained unmatched. CDR3 length: 15 residues. In germline, CDR1 is SGDLS, CDR2 YYNGEE. CDR3 nucleotides: TGTGCCAGCAGCGAGATGGGACAGGGAGTCTATGGCTACACCTTC. Translated, it gives CASSEMGQGVYGYTF.

This chain connects TRBV28 to TRBJ2-7, with 10 nucleotides matching TRBD1. Trimming removed 2 bases from V and 3 bases from J; junction bases left unmatched: 4. Germline loops: CDR1 MDHEN, CDR2 SYDVKM. This CDR3 spans 15 amino acids. CDR3 in DNA: TGTGCCAGCAGTTTAGTAAGGACAGGGGGCTACGAGCAGTACTTC. Encoded protein: CASSLVRTGGYEQYF.

DNA of the CDR3: TGTGCCAGCTCACCATCCTCCCTGAGAGAGACCCAGTACTTC. Its translation: CASSPSSLRETQYF. J is TRBJ2-5 and V is TRBV18, with unresolved D. The length of the CDR3 is 14 residues. The V gene lost 2 bases and the J gene lost 4 bases, with 11 bases spanning the gap. Germline CDR1 KGHSH, CDR2 LQKENI.